These 22 T cell receptor beta chains were all obtained from the same sample, sequenced in a study of memory B cells and T cells in multiple sclerosis. These receptors have no identified antigens. Separate sequencing covered autoproliferating (CFSE-dim) and non-proliferating (CFSE-high) T cells from stimulus-free culture. Roughly 4.5x10^7 CFSE-labeled PBMCs were cultured less than nine days unstimulated, then replicate wells were pooled. Assay: immunoSEQ multiplex PCR; the TCRdb copy retains only in-frame clones and omits some. The sample gives 46,000 or so clones, around 80% of which show up once; approximately 1.2% is in the top ten. The sample consisted of PBMCs from blood kept in culture. These receptors were collected from a human donor with multiple sclerosis.

CDR3 amino acids: CASSSPGTGELFF. The CDR3 DNA sequence: TGTGCCAGCAGCTCCCCCGGGACCGGGGAGCTGTTTTTT. This chain joins TRBV7-8 and TRBJ2-2; no reliable D call. V was cut by 4 bases and J by 5 bases, with 8 bases left in between. CDR3 length: 13 amino acids. Germline assignment: CDR1 SGHVS and CDR2 FQNEAQ. The full variable domain, its missing parts supplied by reference TRBV7-8 and TRBJ2-2, is GAGVSQSPRYKVAKRGQDVALRCDPISGHVSLFWYQQALGQGPEFLTYFQNEAQLDKSGLPSDRFFAERPEGSVSTLKIQRTQQEDSAVYLCASSSPGTGELFFGEGSRLTVL.

In the case of this clone: Different DNA sequences within this sample yield the same CDR3. This chain links TRBV20-1 with TRBJ1-1, with no clear D. The germline V and J ends were trimmed by 1 base and 1 base, with 1 base remaining between them. The CDR3 is 11 residues long. Germline V lookup: CDR1 DFQATT, CDR2 SNEGSKA (reference sequence). The CDR3 loop is CSARGNTEAFF. CDR3 in DNA: TGCAGTGCTAGAGGGAACACTGAAGCTTTCTTT.

The chain carries TRBV9 and TRBJ2-7; TRBD2 might be the D (5 bases). CDR1 and CDR2 from the germline V gene are SGDLS and YYNGEE. Trimming pared 0 bases from V and 3 bases from J, leaving 10 bases between. The CDR3 runs 14 residues. CDR3 DNA sequence: TGTGCCAGCAGCGTAGACGGGGATTTCTACGAGCAGTACTTC. This translates into CASSVDGDFYEQYF.

The V call is TRBV27, the J call TRBJ2-2; D unclear. CDR1 and CDR2 from the germline V gene are MNHEY and SMNVEV (reference sequence). This CDR3 spans 12 amino acids. Trimming left V 5 bases short and J 4 bases short, with 5 bases between. CDR3 region: CASSPGTGELFF. As DNA, the CDR3 is TGTGCCAGCAGTCCGGGCACCGGGGAGCTGTTTTTT.

V gene TRBV11-2 combines with J gene TRBJ1-2; D ambiguous. The germline CDR1 and CDR2 sequences are SGHAT and FQNNGV. Trimming took 6 bases from V and 4 from J, leaving 15 bases between them. The CDR3 is 14 residues long. This chain's CDR3 is CASSLLRASYGYTF. The DNA of the CDR3 is TGTGCCAGCAGTCTGCTGCGGGCTAGCTATGGCTACACCTTC.

The chain links TRBV2 to TRBJ1-2; D is unclear. This CDR3 is 13 amino acids long. Germline loops: CDR1 SNHLY, CDR2 FYNNEI. V lost 8 bases to trimming and J lost 5 bases, with 15 bases between them. The CDR3 nucleotides read TGTGCCAGCGGGCACAGCCTTGGGTATGGCTACACCTTC. Amino acids: CASGHSLGYGYTF.

Turning to this clone: Sequence at one end of the junction differs from germline and may be a read error. The V call is TRBV27, the J call TRBJ2-2, with a weak D call TRBD1 (6 bases). The CDR3 spans 15 residues. Germline CDR1 reads MNHEY; CDR2 reads SMNVEV (reference sequence). CDR3 loop: CASSFSTGNAGELFF. The CDR3 DNA follows: TGTGCCAGCAGTTTCAGTACAGGGAACGCCGGGGAGCTGTTTTTT.

The chain recombines TRBV19 with TRBJ1-3; D is undetermined. The CDR3 has 13 residues. V lost 4 bases and J 4 bases, leaving 8 bases between the germline ends. Germline loops: CDR1 LNHDA, CDR2 SQIVND (reference sequence). The CDR3: CASSTKEGNTIYF. Written as DNA, the CDR3 is TGTGCCAGTAGTACAAAAGAAGGAAACACCATATATTTT.

This clone was found a few times. This chain links TRBV19 with TRBJ2-3; TRBD1 matches at 8 bases. Losses at the gene ends were 6 bases for V and 1 base for J; bases not matched to a gene: 0. Germline V gene lookup returns CDR1 LNHDA and CDR2 SQIVND (reference sequence). CDR3 length: 13 amino acids. CDR3 protein: CASRDRGTDTQYF. The CDR3 nucleotides read TGTGCCAGTAGGGACAGGGGCACAGATACGCAGTATTTT.

The genes are TRBV9 and TRBJ2-1, with unresolved D. This CDR3 has 15 amino acids. The germline V gene encodes CDR1 SGDLS and CDR2 YYNGEE. V was trimmed by 0 bases and J by 1 base, leaving 8 bases between them. This CDR3 reads CASSVASDSYNEQFF. The CDR3 DNA reads TGTGCCAGCAGCGTAGCTTCTGATTCCTACAATGAGCAGTTCTTC.

The rearrangement uses TRBV2 and TRBJ1-5; the match to TRBD1 covers 8 bases. From germline, CDR1 is SNHLY and CDR2 FYNNEI. The CDR3 consists of 14 residues. J was trimmed by 3 bases and V by 5 bases; bases with no gene match: 3. CDR3 sequence reads: CASSFQGANQPQHF. The CDR3 bases are TGTGCCAGCAGTTTTCAGGGGGCCAATCAGCCCCAGCATTTT.

The chain is built from TRBV4-1 and TRBJ1-2; 9 bases agree with TRBD1. The CDR3 contains 16 residues. CDR1 is MGHRA and CDR2 is YSYEKL in the germline V gene. J lost 4 bases, V lost 3 bases, and 9 bases had no gene match. The CDR3 nucleotides read TGCGCCAGCAGCCAGGGGCCGGGACAGGGTATCTATGGCTACACCTTC. Residues: CASSQGPGQGIYGYTF.

Only a few counts were recorded for this clone. The gene calls are TRBV11-2 and TRBJ1-6, with D perhaps TRBD1 (5 bases). This CDR3 spans 17 amino acids. The V gene lost 5 bases and the J gene lost 9 bases, with 23 bases spanning the gap. Per the germline V gene, CDR1 is SGHAT and CDR2 is FQNNGV. Here the CDR3 DNA reads TGTGCCAGCAGCCCCCTGAGGGAGGGCCTTCAGGGTTCACCCCTCCACTTT. Residues: CASSPLREGLQGSPLHF.

The table lists this clone with a few counts. The chain combines TRBV19 with TRBJ2-1; 7 positions agree with TRBD1. The junction had 8 bases not matched to a gene; V was cut back by 5 bases and J by 4 bases. CDR3 length equals 15 residues. Germline CDR1 reads LNHDA; CDR2 reads SQIVND (reference sequence). CDR3 sequence reads: CASSPGQVDYNEQFF. For the CDR3, the DNA is TGTGCCAGTAGTCCCGGACAGGTAGATTACAATGAGCAGTTCTTC. The variable domain in full, completed from reference TRBV19 and TRBJ2-1, reads DGGITQSPKYLFRKEGQNVTLSCEQNLNHDAMYWYRQDPGQGLRLIYYSQIVNDFQKGDIAEGYSVSREKKESFPLTVTSAQKNPTAFYLCASSPGQVDYNEQFFGPGTRLTVL.

This chain's CDR3 is CASSQDGTSAITDTQYF. The CDR3 bases are TGTGCCAGCAGCCAAGATGGGACTAGCGCAATCACAGATACGCAGTATTTT. This rearrangement joins TRBV4-2 to TRBJ2-3, with 10 positions matching TRBD2. Germline CDR1 LGHNA, CDR2 YNFKEQ. Trimming at V came to 0 bases and at J to 2 bases, leaving 5 bases not matched to a gene. This CDR3 has 17 amino acids.

V usage is TRBV30 and J usage is TRBJ1-1; D is uncertain. V gave up 0 bases and J gave up 6 bases, with 5 bases separating them. Germline CDR1 GTSNPN, CDR2 SVGIG (reference sequence). CDR3 length equals 11 residues. In nucleotides, the CDR3 is TGTGCCTGGAGTGTAACCGCTGAAGCTTTCTTT. Translating gives CAWSVTAEAFF.

The chain links TRBV6-6 to TRBJ1-1; D unclear. Germline values: CDR1 MNHNY, CDR2 SVGAGI (reference sequence). V was shortened by 5 bases and J by 5 bases, with 9 bases between the two germline ends. The CDR3 contains 12 residues. The DNA for the CDR3 is TGTGCCAGCAGTAGGAGGGAAACTGAAGCTTTCTTT. Its protein is CASSRRETEAFF.

The rearrangement joins TRBV21-1 to TRBJ1-1; the listed D gene, TRBD1, was not tested against the DNA. TRBV21-1 is tagged as a pseudogene. The length of the CDR3 is 12 residues. The CDR3 here is CARLKSGRKAFF. The CDR3 nucleotides read TGTGCCAGGCTCAAGTCAGGCAGAAAAGCTTTCTTT.

A word on this clone: One end of the junction fails to match germline, which may point to a read error. V and J are TRBV15 and TRBJ1-4; 7 nucleotides line up with TRBD1. CDR1 and CDR2 (germline): LNHNV, YYDKDF (reference sequence). The CDR3 contains 15 residues. The CDR3 sequence is CTTSRGGQDNEKLFF. In DNA form, the CDR3 reads TGTACCACCAGCAGAGGCGGACAGGATAATGAAAAACTGTTTTTT.

The V call is TRBV19, the J call TRBJ1-6; 8 bases line up with TRBD1. The junction had 4 bases not matched to a gene; V was cut back by 5 bases and J by 7 bases. In germline, CDR1 is LNHDA, CDR2 SQIVND (reference sequence). The CDR3 is made up of 14 amino acids. CDR3 DNA: TGTGCCAGTAGTTCACAGGGGGACAATTCACCCCTCCACTTT. Residues: CASSSQGDNSPLHF.

V usage is TRBV19 and J usage is TRBJ2-5; the match to TRBD1 covers 10 bases. Looked up from germline, CDR1 is LNHDA and CDR2 is SQIVND (reference sequence). The length of the CDR3 is 16 residues. V shed 2 bases, J shed 5 bases, and the junction held 8 bases outside the gene matches. The CDR3 sequence is CASSITLTGGRETQYF. As DNA, the CDR3 is TGTGCCAGTAGTATAACTCTGACAGGGGGCCGGGAGACCCAGTACTTC.

This clone was detected only a few times. This chain uses TRBV9 with TRBJ2-5, with 15 bases identical to TRBD2. V was clipped by 3 bases and J by 5 bases; unmatched bases: 8. The CDR3 has 17 amino acids. The germline CDR1 and CDR2 sequences are SGDLS and YYNGEE. CDR3 protein: CASSAFGTSGGWETQYF. The CDR3 coding sequence is TGTGCCAGCAGCGCTTTCGGGACTAGCGGGGGGTGGGAGACCCAGTACTTC.